Described below is a single T cell receptor beta chain sequence and its context. Its antigen remains unidentified. This sample is part of a study of shared clonotypes between healthy human individuals. Using immunoSEQ multiplex PCR, the repertoire was profiled, and TCRdb retains in-frame clones only, with some absent. The sample shows 950,000 to 1,300,000 clones, approximately 76% of them seen only once. CDR3 size: 16 residues. Per the germline V gene, CDR1 is MDHEN and CDR2 is SYDVKM. Trimming shortened V by 3 bases and J by 2 bases, and 16 bases separated the two germline ends. General study findings and limits: Naive subsets usually exceeded memory subsets in estimated richness.

Sequencing was carried out using memory CD4+ T cells sorted from blood. Noted subset: CD45RA-negative fraction. The chain couples TRBV28 to TRBJ1-2; maybe TRBD1 (6 bases). The sequence was collected from a man between 18 and 29 years old in good health. This CDR3 is CASSFGQGSPNYGYTF. The CDR3 DNA reads TGTGCCAGCAGTTTTGGGCAGGGGTCACCCAACTATGGCTACACCTTC.